This is a list of T cell receptor beta chains from one sample in a study of immune cell composition in non-small cell lung cancer. The assay was immunoSEQ multiplex PCR, and TCRdb's table has in-frame clones only and misses some. Counted here are about 6,100 clones, 60% to 75% occurring once; the ten biggest clones make up 5.8%. Material for sequencing was non-adjacent lung tissue. Receptors were obtained from a human donor with non-small cell lung cancer. The CDR3 runs from the conserved cysteine through the conserved F or W. A D gene is named only where the DNA matches it firmly. Only some rows state a clone size, as once, few, many or a class for expanded clones.

TRBJ2-7 | NA | TRBD1 | TRBV5-5 | TGTGCCAGCAGCTTGGGCGGACAGGGGTACGAGCAGTACTTC | CASSLGGQGYEQYF
TRBJ2-1 | NA | NA | TRBV5-4 | TGTGCCAGCAGCTTGGGCCGGGACACCTCCTACAATGAGCAGTTCTTC | CASSLGRDTSYNEQFF
TRBJ2-5 | NA | TRBD2 | TRBV6-6 | TGTGCCAGCAGTTACCCCGCCGGGGGGGTGACCCAGTACTTC | CASSYPAGGVTQYF
TRBJ2-5 | NA | NA | TRBV7-9 | TGTGCCAGCAGCCTTACAGGGACCCCGAATGGGGAGACCCAGTACTTC | CASSLTGTPNGETQYF
TRBJ1-5 | NA | TRBD1 | TRBV28 | TGTGCCAGCAGTCCCCCAAGGGGACAGAATCAGCCCCAGCATTTT | CASSPPRGQNQPQHF
TRBJ2-3 | few | NA | TRBV6-6 | TGTGCCAGCAGTTACTCGGGGCAACCGGATACGCAGTATTTT | CASSYSGQPDTQYF
TRBJ1-2 | NA | TRBD1 | TRBV28 | TGTGCCAGCAGGAAACAGGGGGCTGATGGCTACACCTTC | CASRKQGADGYTF
TRBJ1-2 | few | TRBD1 | TRBV5-4 | TGTGCCAGCAGCGGACAGGGGGGAGGCTATGGCTACACCTTC | CASSGQGGGYGYTF
TRBJ2-5 | NA | TRBD2 | TRBV4-3 | TGCGCCAGCAGCCGCACAGCGGGGAATGGAGAGACCCAGTACTTC | CASSRTAGNGETQYF
TRBJ1-4 | few | NA | TRBV19 | TGTGCCAGTAGTGTGTGGACGGAGGACGAAAAACTGTTTTTT | CASSVWTEDEKLFF
TRBJ2-3 | NA | TRBD1 | TRBV5-1 | TGCGCCAGCAGCCCCGGGACAGGGGGACCTAGCACAGATACGCAGTATTTT | CASSPGTGGPSTDTQYF
TRBJ2-1 | NA | TRBD2 | TRBV7-2 | TGTGCCAGCAGCTTAGGAGACGGGGGGGATAGATACAATGAGCAGTTCTTC | CASSLGDGGDRYNEQFF
TRBJ1-2 | few | NA | TRBV28 | TGTGCCCTCCAGGCTAACTATGGCTACACCTTC | CALQANYGYTF
TRBJ2-2 | few | TRBD1 | TRBV10-2 | TGCGCCAGCAGTGACAGGACAGGGAGGAACACCGGGGAGCTGTTTTTT | CASSDRTGRNTGELFF
TRBJ2-6 | NA | TRBD2 | TRBV19 | TGTGCCAGTAGTATAGGGGGAGGGCAGTTTTACGTCCTGACTTTC | CASSIGGGQFYVLTF
TRBJ1-2 | few | TRBD1 | TRBV7-9 | TGTGCCAGCAGCTCTGGACAGGGGAATGGCTACACCTTC | CASSSGQGNGYTF
TRBJ2-7 | NA | NA | TRBV5-6 | TGTGCCAGCAGTTTACTCTATCTGACAGCCTTGTCTGGGGAGCAGTACTTC | CASSLLYLTALSGEQYF
TRBJ1-4 | NA | NA | TRBV15 | TGTGCCACCAGCAGAGTCGGGGCTAATGAAAAACTGTTTTTT | CATSRVGANEKLFF
TRBJ2-6 | NA | NA | TRBV7-2 | TGTGCCAGCAGCGCCGGCGGGGTTGGGGCCAACGTCCTGACTTTC | CASSAGGVGANVLTF
TRBJ1-5 | NA | NA | TRBV6-1 | TGTGCCACCGTTTGGCGGGGGGAAGGCAATCAGCCCCAGCATTTT | CATVWRGEGNQPQHF
TRBJ1-5 | NA | NA | TRBV30 | TGTGCCTGGAGTGTACTATCCGGGGGCGGGAGTCAGCCCCAGCATTTT | CAWSVLSGGGSQPQHF
TRBJ1-4 | few | TRBD1 | TRBV10-1 | TGCGCCAGCAGTGAGGGACAGGCTAGTATTGGAAAACTGTTTTTT | CASSEGQASIGKLFF
TRBJ1-2 | NA | TRBD1 | TRBV4-1 | TGCGCCAGCAGCACCCGGACAGGGGGGAGGGACTATGGCTACACCTTC | CASSTRTGGRDYGYTF
TRBJ2-7 | NA | NA | TRBV6-6 | TGTGCCAGCACCGCAGGTCTGAGTTACGAGCAGTACTTC | CASTAGLSYEQYF
TRBJ2-1 | NA | TRBD2 | TRBV11-1 | TGTGCCAGCAGCCAAGGACTAGCGGGTGTTCCCTACAATGAGCAGTTCTTC | CASSQGLAGVPYNEQFF
TRBJ1-2 | NA | NA | TRBV5-1 | TGCGCCAGCAGCTTGGGGCCTGACGGGAGGATTGGCTACACCTTC | CASSLGPDGRIGYTF
TRBJ1-4 | NA | NA | TRBV6-5 | TGTGCCAGCAGCCCGTGGGGAGACGGGGAAAAACTGTTTTTT | CASSPWGDGEKLFF
TRBJ2-7 | NA | TRBD1 | TRBV30 | TGTGCCTGGGGTAAAGCGTACAGGGGATCGGCCTACGAGCAGTACTTC | CAWGKAYRGSAYEQYF
TRBJ1-5 | NA | NA | TRBV18 | TGTGCCAGCTCCCGGGGGACGGTTTCGGATCAGCCCCAGCATTTT | CASSRGTVSDQPQHF
TRBJ2-7 | medium-sized | TRBD1 | TRBV7-3 | TGTGCCAGCAGCACCACCGGGACAGGGCTCTACGAGCAGTACTTC | CASSTTGTGLYEQYF
TRBJ1-6 | NA | NA | TRBV7-3 | TGTGCCAGCTCTGTGCGGGGAGGGGGGGCCCTGGATGTTAATTCACCCCTCCACTTT | CASSVRGGGALDVNSPLHF
TRBJ1-1 | NA | NA | TRBV4-1 | TGCGCCAGCAGCCAAGAGGGGGGACGGATGAACACTGAAGCTTTCTTT | CASSQEGGRMNTEAFF
TRBJ1-5 | NA | TRBD1 | TRBV2 | TGTGCCAGCAGTGACCTAGGGGGCCTTAATCAGCCCCAGCATTTT | CASSDLGGLNQPQHF
TRBJ2-5 | NA | NA | TRBV5-6 | TGTGCCAGCAGCTTGGTTTTGGTTGAGGAGACCCAGTACTTC | CASSLVLVEETQYF
TRBJ2-5 | NA | NA | TRBV7-8 | TGTGCCAGCAGCTTCGGGAACCAAGAGACCCAGTACTTC | CASSFGNQETQYF
TRBJ1-2 | NA | TRBD1 | TRBV10-3 | TGTGCCATCAGTGACGGACAGGGGGGCACCTTC | CAISDGQGGTF
TRBJ2-5 | NA | NA | TRBV11-3 | TGTGCCAGCAGCACAACGCCGGGTAAAAGAGAGACCCAGTACTTC | CASSTTPGKRETQYF
TRBJ1-4 | NA | NA | TRBV29-1 | TGCAGCGTTCGGGGAGCTAATGAAAAACTGTTTTTT | CSVRGANEKLFF
TRBJ2-7 | NA | TRBD1 | TRBV18 | TGTGCCAGCTCTGGGACAGGCTCCTACGAGCAGTACTTC | CASSGTGSYEQYF
TRBJ2-3 | NA | NA | TRBV4-1 | TGCGCCAGCAGCCAAGGTGAGAGCGGGCTCTATACCCCGTCCGCAGATACGCAGTATTTT | CASSQGESGLYTPSADTQYF
TRBJ2-7 | NA | NA | TRBV11-2 | TGTGCCAGCAGCCCCGACGGACAGCTATTCTCCTACGAGCAGTACTTC | CASSPDGQLFSYEQYF
TRBJ1-1 | NA | NA | TRBV5-1 | TGCGCCAGCTGCTTGGTACCCGGGAACACTGAAGCTTTCTTT | CASCLVPGNTEAFF
TRBJ2-2 | NA | TRBD1 | TRBV6-1 | TGTGCCAGTTCTCTGACAGGGAAGGACACCGGGGAGCTGTTTTTT | CASSLTGKDTGELFF
TRBJ2-7 | few | NA | TRBV21-1 | TGTGCCAGCAGTTACTCCTACGAGCAGTACTTC | CASSYSYEQYF
TRBJ1-1 | few | NA | TRBV10-3 | TGTGCCATCAGTGAGGAGGCGAACACTGAAGCTTTCTTT | CAISEEANTEAFF
TRBJ1-5 | NA | NA | TRBV4-3 | TGCGCCAGCAGCCAAGTATGGCGGCGGGGGCCCCAGCATTTT | CASSQVWRRGPQHF
TRBJ1-2 | few | NA | TRBV6-5 | TGTGCCAGCAGTTACTCGAGGGGGTTTGGTGGCTACACCTTC | CASSYSRGFGGYTF
TRBJ2-3 | NA | TRBD2 | TRBV7-9 | TGTGCCAGCAGCTTAGACTCGGCCAGCGGGGGTACGCAGTATTTT | CASSLDSASGGTQYF
TRBJ2-7 | NA | NA | TRBV7-2 | TGTGCCAGCAGCTTATACCCAGGCGAGCAGTACTTC | CASSLYPGEQYF